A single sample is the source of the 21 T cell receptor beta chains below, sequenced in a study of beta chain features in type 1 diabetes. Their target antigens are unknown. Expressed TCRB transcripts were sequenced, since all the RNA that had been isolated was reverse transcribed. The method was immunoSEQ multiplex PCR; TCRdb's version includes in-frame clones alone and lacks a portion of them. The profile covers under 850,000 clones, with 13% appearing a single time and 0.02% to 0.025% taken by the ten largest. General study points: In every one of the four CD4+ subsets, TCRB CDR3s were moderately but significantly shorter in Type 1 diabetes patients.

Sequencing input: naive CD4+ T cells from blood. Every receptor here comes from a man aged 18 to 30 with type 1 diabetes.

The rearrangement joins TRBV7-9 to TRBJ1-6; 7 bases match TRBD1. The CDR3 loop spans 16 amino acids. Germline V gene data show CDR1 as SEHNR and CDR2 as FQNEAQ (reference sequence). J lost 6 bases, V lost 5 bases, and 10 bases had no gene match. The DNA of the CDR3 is TGTGCCAGCAGCCGTCACGACAGGGAAGGTAATTCACCCCTCCACTTT. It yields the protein CASSRHDREGNSPLHF.

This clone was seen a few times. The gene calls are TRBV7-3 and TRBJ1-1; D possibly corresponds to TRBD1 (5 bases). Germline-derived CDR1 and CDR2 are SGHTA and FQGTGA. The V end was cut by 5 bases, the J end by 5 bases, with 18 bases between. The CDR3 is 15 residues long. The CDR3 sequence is CASSPGGTGVTEAFF. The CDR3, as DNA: TGTGCCAGCAGCCCCGGGGGTACGGGAGTAACTGAAGCTTTCTTT.

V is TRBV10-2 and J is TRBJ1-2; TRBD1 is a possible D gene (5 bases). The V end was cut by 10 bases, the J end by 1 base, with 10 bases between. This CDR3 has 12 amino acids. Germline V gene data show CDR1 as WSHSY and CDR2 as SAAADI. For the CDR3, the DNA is TGCGCCACCCTAGGGGTTAACTATGGCTACACCTTC. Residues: CATLGVNYGYTF.

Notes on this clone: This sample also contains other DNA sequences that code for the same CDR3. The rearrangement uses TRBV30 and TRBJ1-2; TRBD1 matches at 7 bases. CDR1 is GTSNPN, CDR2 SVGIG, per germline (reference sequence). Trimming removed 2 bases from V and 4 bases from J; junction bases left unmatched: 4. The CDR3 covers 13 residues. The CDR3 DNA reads TGTGCCTGGAGTACAGGGGAGGGCTATGGCTACACCTTC. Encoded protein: CAWSTGEGYGYTF.

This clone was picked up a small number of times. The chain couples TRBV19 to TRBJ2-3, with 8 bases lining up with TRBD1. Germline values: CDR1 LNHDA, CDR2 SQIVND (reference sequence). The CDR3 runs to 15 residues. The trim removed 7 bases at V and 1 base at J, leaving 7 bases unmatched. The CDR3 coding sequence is TGTGCCAGTACTCCTGGGACAGGACGCACAGATACGCAGTATTTT. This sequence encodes CASTPGTGRTDTQYF.

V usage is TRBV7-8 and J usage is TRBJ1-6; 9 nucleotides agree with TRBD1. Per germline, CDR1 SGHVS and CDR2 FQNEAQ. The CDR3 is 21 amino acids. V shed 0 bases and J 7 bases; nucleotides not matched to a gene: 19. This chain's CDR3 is CASSLARVLTGGVVRNSPLHF. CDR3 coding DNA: TGTGCCAGCAGCTTAGCGCGGGTATTAACAGGGGGCGTGGTACGGAATTCACCCCTCCACTTT.

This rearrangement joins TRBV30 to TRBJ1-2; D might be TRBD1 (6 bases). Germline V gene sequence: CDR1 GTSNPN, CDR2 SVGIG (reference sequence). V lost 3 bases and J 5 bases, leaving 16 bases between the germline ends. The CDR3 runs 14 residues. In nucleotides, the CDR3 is TGTGCCTGGAGCCCATCAGGGGCCGGGTATGGCTACACCTTC. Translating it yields CAWSPSGAGYGYTF. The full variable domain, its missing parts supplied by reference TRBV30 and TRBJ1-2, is SQTIHQWPATLVQPVGSPLSLECTVEGTSNPNLYWYRQAAGRGLQLLFYSVGIGQISSEVPQNLSASRPQDRQFILSSKKLLLSDSGFYLCAWSPSGAGYGYTFGSGTRLTVV.

The CDR3 DNA reads as TGTGCCAGCAGCGAAGGACAGCCTAATGAAAAACTGTTTTTT. Translating gives CASSEGQPNEKLFF. The V and J genes are TRBV7-9 and TRBJ1-4; D perhaps matches TRBD1 (6 bases). V was trimmed by 5 bases and J by 3 bases, leaving 10 bases between them. The V gene's germline CDR1 is SEHNR and CDR2 FQNEAQ (reference sequence). The CDR3 is 14 residues long.

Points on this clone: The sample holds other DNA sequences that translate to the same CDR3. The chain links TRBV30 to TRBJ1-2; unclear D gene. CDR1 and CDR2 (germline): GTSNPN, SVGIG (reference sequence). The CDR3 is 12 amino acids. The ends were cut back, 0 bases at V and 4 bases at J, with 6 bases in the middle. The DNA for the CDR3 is TGTGCCTGGAGTGTTACCAGCTATGGCTACACCTTC. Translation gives CAWSVTSYGYTF.

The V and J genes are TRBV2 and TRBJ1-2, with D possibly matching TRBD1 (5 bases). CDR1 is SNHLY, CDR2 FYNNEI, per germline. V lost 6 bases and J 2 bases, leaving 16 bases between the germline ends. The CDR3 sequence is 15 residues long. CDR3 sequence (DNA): TGTGCCAGCAGCCCACAGGCCGCCCTCAACTATGGCTACACCTTC. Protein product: CASSPQAALNYGYTF.

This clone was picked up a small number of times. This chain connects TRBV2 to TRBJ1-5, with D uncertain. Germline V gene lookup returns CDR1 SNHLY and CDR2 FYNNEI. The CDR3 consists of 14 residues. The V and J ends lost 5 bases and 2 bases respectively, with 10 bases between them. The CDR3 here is CASSRNVGNQPQHF. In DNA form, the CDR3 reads TGTGCCAGCAGTCGGAACGTGGGCAATCAGCCCCAGCATTTT.

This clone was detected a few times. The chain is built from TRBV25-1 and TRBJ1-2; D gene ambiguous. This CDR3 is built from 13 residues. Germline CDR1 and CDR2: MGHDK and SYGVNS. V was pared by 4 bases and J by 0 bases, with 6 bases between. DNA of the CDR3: TGTGCCAGCAGTGCACGGTCTAACTATGGCTACACCTTC. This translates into CASSARSNYGYTF.

The CDR3 DNA follows: TGTGCCAGCAGCCTCTCGACCTACCTGGACGAGCAGTACTTC. This translates into CASSLSTYLDEQYF. The chain couples TRBV7-2 to TRBJ2-7, with D hard to call. The CDR3 spans 14 residues. V gave up 5 bases and J gave up 5 bases, with 16 bases separating them. The germline V gene encodes CDR1 SGHTA and CDR2 FQGNSA.

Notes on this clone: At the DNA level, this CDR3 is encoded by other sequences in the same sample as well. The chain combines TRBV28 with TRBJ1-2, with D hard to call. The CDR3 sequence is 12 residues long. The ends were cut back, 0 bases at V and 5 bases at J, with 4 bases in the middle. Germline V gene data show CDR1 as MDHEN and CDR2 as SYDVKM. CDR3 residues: CASSLWGYGYTF. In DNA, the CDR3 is TGTGCCAGCAGTTTATGGGGTTATGGCTACACCTTC.

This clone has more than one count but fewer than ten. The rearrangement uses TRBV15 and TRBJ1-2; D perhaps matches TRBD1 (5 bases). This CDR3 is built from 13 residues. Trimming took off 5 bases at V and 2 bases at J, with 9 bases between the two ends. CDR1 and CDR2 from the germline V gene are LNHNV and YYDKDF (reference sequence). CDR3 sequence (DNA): TGTGCCACCAGCCAGGAGGGGAACTATGGCTACACCTTC. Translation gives CATSQEGNYGYTF. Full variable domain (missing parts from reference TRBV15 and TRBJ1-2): DAMVIQNPRYQVTQFGKPVTLSCSQTLNHNVMYWYQQKSSQAPKLLFHYYDKDFNNEADTPDNFQSRRPNTSFCFLDIRSPGLGDTAMYLCATSQEGNYGYTFGSGTRLTVV.

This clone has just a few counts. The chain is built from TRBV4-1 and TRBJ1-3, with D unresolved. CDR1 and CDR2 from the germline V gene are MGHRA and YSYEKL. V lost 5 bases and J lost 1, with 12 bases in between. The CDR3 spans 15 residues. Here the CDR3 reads CASSYISLSGNTIYF. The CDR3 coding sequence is TGCGCCAGCAGCTACATCAGCCTTTCTGGAAACACCATATATTTT.

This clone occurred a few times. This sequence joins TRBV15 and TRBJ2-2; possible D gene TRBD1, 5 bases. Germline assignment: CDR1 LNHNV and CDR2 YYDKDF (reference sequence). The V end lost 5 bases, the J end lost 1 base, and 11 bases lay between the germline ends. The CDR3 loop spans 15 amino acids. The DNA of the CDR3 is TGTGCCACCAGCGAGAGAGGACAGAACACCGGGGAGCTGTTTTTT. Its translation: CATSERGQNTGELFF.

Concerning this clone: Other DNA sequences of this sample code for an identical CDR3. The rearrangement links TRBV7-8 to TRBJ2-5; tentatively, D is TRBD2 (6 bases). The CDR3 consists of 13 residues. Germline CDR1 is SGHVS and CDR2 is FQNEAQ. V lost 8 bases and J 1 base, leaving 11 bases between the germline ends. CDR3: CASRLGGQETQYF. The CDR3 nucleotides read TGTGCCAGCCGGCTGGGGGGCCAAGAGACCCAGTACTTC.

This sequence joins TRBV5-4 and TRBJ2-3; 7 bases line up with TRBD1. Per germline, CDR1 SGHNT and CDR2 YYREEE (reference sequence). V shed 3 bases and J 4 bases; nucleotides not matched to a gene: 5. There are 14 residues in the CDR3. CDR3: CASSWGQSADTQYF. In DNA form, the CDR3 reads TGTGCCAGCAGCTGGGGACAGTCCGCAGATACGCAGTATTTT.

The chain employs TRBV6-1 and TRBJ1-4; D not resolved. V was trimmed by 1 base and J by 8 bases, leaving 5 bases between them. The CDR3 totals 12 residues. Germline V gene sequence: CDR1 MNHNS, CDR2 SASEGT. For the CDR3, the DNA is TGTGCCAGCAGTGAAGATCGGGAAAAACTGTTTTTT. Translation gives CASSEDREKLFF.

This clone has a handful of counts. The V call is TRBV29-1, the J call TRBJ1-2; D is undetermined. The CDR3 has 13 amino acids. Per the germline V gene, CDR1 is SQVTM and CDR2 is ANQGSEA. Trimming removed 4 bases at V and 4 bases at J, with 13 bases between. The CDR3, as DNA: TGCAGCGTTGTAGTCCAGCTAGGCTATGGCTACACCTTC. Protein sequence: CSVVVQLGYGYTF. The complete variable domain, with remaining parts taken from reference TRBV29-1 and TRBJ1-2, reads SAVISQKPSRDICQRGTSLTIQCQVDSQVTMMFWYRQQPGQSLTLIATANQGSEATYESGFVIDKFPISRPNLTFSTLTVSNMSPEDSSIYLCSVVVQLGYGYTFGSGTRLTVV.